This TCR beta chain was captured by sequencing in a study of T cell repertoires in cytomegalovirus infection. TCRdb reprocessed the reads via MiXCR and lists one record per CDR3 protein. The sample records 350,000 to 500,000 distinct CDR3 sequences, roughly 30% being singletons. This clonotype was seen a handful of times. The V gene end was trimmed by 3 bases and the J gene end by 0 bases; junction bases not matched to a gene: 12. This CDR3 comprises 18 residues. Germline V gives CDR1 KGHSH, CDR2 LQKENI. Sequencing was carried out using PBMCs. The origin of this receptor is a human donor in good health (CMV status not recorded). Some clones in this sample may be carry-over from other donors' samples. The chain joins TRBV18 to TRBJ1-2, with 8 nucleotides matching TRBD1. CDR3 bases: TGTGCCAGCTCACCTCTCACCGGGACAGGACCATCTAACTATGGCTACACCTTC. Protein: CASSPLTGTGPSNYGYTF.